The entry below describes one TCR beta chain. Trimming left V 5 bases short and J 0 bases short, with 14 bases between. Germline loops: CDR1 SGHNT, CDR2 YENEEA. The CDR3 spans 15 residues. As handled by the study authors: Amplified reference gene primers provided the basis for estimating nucleated cell counts. Clones were read by immunoSEQ multiplex PCR, and TCRdb kept only the in-frame ones, dropping some. Clone size and V and J calls were adopted from that table, with D and trimming inferred from the DNA. The repertoire holds about 490,000 clones, with approximately 85% as singletons. The sample belongs to a study of blood T cell repertoires in COVID-19. Study-level background: The United States, Italy and Spain provided the acute and convalescent COVID-19 samples. T cells, B-cell-depleted T cells, or PBMCs provided the cDNA or gDNA that served as material.

This receptor was obtained from a human donor in a cohort sampled during active COVID-19. The sample taken for sequencing was peripheral blood. The rearrangement links TRBV11-3 to TRBJ2-7, with TRBD2 as a possible D gene (5 bases). CDR3 in amino acids: CASSLTQGSSYEQYF. In DNA form, the CDR3 reads TGTGCCAGCAGCCTCACCCAAGGGAGCTCCTACGAGCAGTACTTC.